The 7 T cell receptor beta chains below come from one sample, sequenced in a study of blood T cell repertoires in COVID-19. The protocol was immunoSEQ multiplex PCR, while the TCRdb copy is restricted to in-frame clones and leaves out a portion. The sample carries approximately 460,000 clones, 89% recorded once. Sequenced: peripheral blood. The receptors were sampled from a man aged 18 to 30 with COVID-19, enrolled during active disease.

V is TRBV29-1 and J is TRBJ2-1; the D gene is possibly TRBD1 (6 bases). V was clipped by 3 bases and J by 10 bases, with 13 bases between them. Germline CDR1 is SQVTM and CDR2 is ANQGSEA. This CDR3 contains 12 residues. As DNA, the CDR3 is TGCAGCGTTGATTTTGGGGGCAAGGAGCAGTTCTTC. Amino acids: CSVDFGGKEQFF.

V usage is TRBV6-5 and J usage is TRBJ2-5; 7 bases agree with TRBD2. Germline V gene sequence: CDR1 MNHEY, CDR2 SVGAGI. With 4 bases clipped from V and 5 bases from J, the junction kept 7 bases outside the gene matches. The CDR3 totals 14 residues. The CDR3: CASSSMAGVETQYF. The CDR3 DNA sequence: TGTGCCAGCAGTTCTATGGCGGGGGTGGAGACCCAGTACTTC.

This clone has more than one count but fewer than ten. The rearrangement links TRBV7-2 to TRBJ1-1; 9 bases are shared with TRBD1. Unmatched junction bases numbered 4, after V lost 6 bases and J lost 8 bases. The CDR3 covers 12 residues. From germline, CDR1 is SGHTA and CDR2 FQGNSA. The CDR3 region is CASSIQGAEAFF. In nucleotides, the CDR3 is TGTGCCAGCAGTATACAGGGGGCGGAAGCTTTCTTT.

The chain recombines TRBV20-1 with TRBJ2-3, with D hard to call. V gave up 1 base and J gave up 6 bases, with 5 bases separating them. In germline, CDR1 is DFQATT, CDR2 SNEGSKA (reference sequence). The CDR3 covers 11 residues. CDR3 residues: CSARGSDTQYF. The CDR3 DNA sequence: TGCAGTGCTAGAGGTAGCGATACGCAGTATTTT.

The V call is TRBV19, the J call TRBJ1-3; tentative D call: TRBD1 (6 bases). This CDR3 comprises 14 residues. Looked up from germline, CDR1 is LNHDA and CDR2 is SQIVND (reference sequence). The ends were cut back, 5 bases at V and 2 bases at J, with 10 bases in the middle. CDR3 bases: TGTGCCAGTAGTCCGGGGGGGCCTGGAAACACCATATATTTT. Translating gives CASSPGGPGNTIYF. Based on the CDR3 plus reference TRBV19 and TRBJ1-3, the full variable domain is DGGITQSPKYLFRKEGQNVTLSCEQNLNHDAMYWYRQDPGQGLRLIYYSQIVNDFQKGDIAEGYSVSREKKESFPLTVTSAQKNPTAFYLCASSPGGPGNTIYFGEGSWLTVV.

V usage is TRBV7-9 and J usage is TRBJ1-1; 10 bases align to TRBD1. V was pared by 4 bases and J by 6 bases, with 14 bases of the junction left unmatched. Germline loops: CDR1 SEHNR, CDR2 FQNEAQ (reference sequence). The CDR3 is 17 amino acids. CDR3 sequence: CASSSPDRGPQGPEAFF. The CDR3 DNA is TGTGCCAGCAGCTCCCCCGACAGGGGGCCCCAAGGACCTGAAGCTTTCTTT. The variable domain in full, with the rest retrieved from reference TRBV7-9 and TRBJ1-1, is DTGVSQNPRHKITKRGQNVTFRCDPISEHNRLYWYRQTLGQGPEFLTYFQNEAQLEKSRLLSDRFSAERPKGSFSTLEIQRTEQGDSAMYLCASSSPDRGPQGPEAFFGQGTRLTVV.

The V and J genes are TRBV11-3 and TRBJ2-7; 9 bases align to TRBD1. Germline V gene lookup returns CDR1 SGHNT and CDR2 YENEEA. CDR3 length equals 16 residues. Losses at the gene ends were 0 bases for V and 5 bases for J; bases not matched to a gene: 8. In DNA form, the CDR3 reads TGTGCCAGCAGCTTAGACTCCGGGACAGGGACCCACGAGCAGTACTTC. This sequence encodes CASSLDSGTGTHEQYF. The full variable domain, in which reference TRBV11-3 and TRBJ2-7 provide the parts outside the CDR3, is EAGVVQSPRYKIIEKKQPVAFWCNPISGHNTLYWYLQNLGQGPELLIRYENEEAVDDSQLPKDRFSAERLKGVDSTLKIQPAELGDSAVYLCASSLDSGTGTHEQYFGPGTRLTVT.